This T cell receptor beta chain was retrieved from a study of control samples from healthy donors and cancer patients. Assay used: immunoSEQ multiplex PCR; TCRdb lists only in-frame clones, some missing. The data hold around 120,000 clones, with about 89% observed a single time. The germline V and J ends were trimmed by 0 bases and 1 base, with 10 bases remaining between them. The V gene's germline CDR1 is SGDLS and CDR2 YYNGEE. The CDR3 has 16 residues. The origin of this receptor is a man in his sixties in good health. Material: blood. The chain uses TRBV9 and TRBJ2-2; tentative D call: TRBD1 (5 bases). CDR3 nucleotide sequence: TGTGCCAGCAGCGTAGTTGGGGCCAAGAACACCGGGGAGCTGTTTTTT. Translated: CASSVVGAKNTGELFF. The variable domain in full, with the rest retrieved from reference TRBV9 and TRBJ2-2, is DSGVTQTPKHLITATGQRVTLRCSPRSGDLSVYWYQQSLDQGLQFLIQYYNGEERAKGNILERFSAQQFPDLHSELNLSSLELGDSALYFCASSVVGAKNTGELFFGEGSRLTVL.